The source of this TCR beta chain is a study of shared clonotypes between healthy human individuals. The CDR3 consists of 13 residues. V was trimmed by 4 bases and J by 5 bases, leaving 12 bases between them. Germline lookup yields CDR1 MNHEY and CDR2 SMNVEV (reference sequence). Naivety among CD8 cells was defined by CD45RO negativity and positive CCR7 selection, thereby excluding terminally differentiated effector memory CD45RA+ cells. Clones were read by immunoSEQ multiplex PCR, and TCRdb kept only the in-frame ones, dropping some. The table records millions of clones, 85% to 95% of them present only once.

The chain has TRBV27 and TRBJ2-7, with D tentatively TRBD1 or TRBD2 (6 bases each). The source is a man younger than 35 in good health. Some clones in this sample may be carry-over from other donors' samples. The sequencing sample was made of naive CD8+ T cells from PBMCs. CDR3 coding DNA: TGTGCCAGCAGTTCATGGGGGGCCGACGAGCAGTACTTC. This translates into CASSSWGADEQYF.